This T cell receptor (beta chain) is from a study of PD-1 blockade in mismatch repair-deficient tumors. About the study: Patients had around 11 mismatch repair-deficient cancer types, all previously treated and progressing.

Study results and limitations: After pembrolizumab, tumor-resident clones rose rapidly, then generally contracted before radiologic responses.

Mismatch repair deficiency was confirmed in all patients, by PCR or immunohistochemistry. The TCR-sequenced patients were a few responders to pembrolizumab. Sequenced by immunoSEQ multiplex PCR; TCRdb stores in-frame clones only, minus some. The profile covers some 100,000 clones, with approximately 83% appearing a single time and around 5.8% taken by the ten largest. With respect to this clone: Its target is not known.

The CDR3 extends over 15 amino acids. Germline CDR1 is LGHNA and CDR2 is YSLEER. Trimming shortened V by 1 base and J by 5 bases, and 14 bases separated the two germline ends. The source of this sequence is an adult with mismatch repair-deficient cancer. J is TRBJ1-1 and V is TRBV4-3, with TRBD1 as a possible D gene (6 bases). The sequencing here drew on peripheral blood, taken roughly eight months after starting pembrolizumab. CDR3 in amino acids: CASSQVAGGWTEAFF. DNA for the CDR3: TGCGCCAGCAGCCAAGTGGCGGGGGGCTGGACTGAAGCTTTCTTT.